This T cell receptor (beta chain) was documented in a study of blood T cell repertoires in COVID-19. Recruited during active infection, patients (from Seattle) were subsequently followed longitudinally. Looked up from germline, CDR1 is MNHEY and CDR2 is SMNVEV (reference sequence). The J segment lost 6 bases and the V segment lost 6 bases, leaving 8 bases of the junction unmatched. CDR3 length equals 15 residues. Clones were read by immunoSEQ multiplex PCR, and TCRdb kept only the in-frame ones, dropping some. The data hold some 290,000 clones, with nearly 90% observed a single time. This clonotype was obtained from a woman aged 40-49 years with COVID-19, enrolled during active disease. Sequencing was performed on peripheral blood. The chain employs TRBV27 and TRBJ2-3, with 11 bases matching TRBD2. Written as DNA, the CDR3 is TGTGCCAGCAGACTAGCGGGGGAAATCCGGGATACGCAGTATTTT. Its protein is CASRLAGEIRDTQYF.